This T cell receptor beta chain was identified in a study of blood T cell repertoires in COVID-19. Here immunoSEQ multiplex PCR was the method, and the copy in TCRdb shows in-frame clones only, minus some. The table lists 130,000 or so clones, around 63% of them singletons, with 2.2% in the top ten. V was clipped by 4 bases and J by 2 bases, with 11 bases between them. The V gene's germline CDR1 is KGHSH and CDR2 LQKENI. CDR3 length equals 14 residues. This chain links TRBV18 with TRBJ1-1, with a weak D call TRBD1 (6 bases). The sequenced sample was peripheral blood. The TCR was taken from a woman between 65 and 79 years old with acute or convalescent COVID-19. The DNA for the CDR3 is TGTGCCAGCTCACTAGGGACAAGAAACACTGAAGCTTTCTTT. It yields the protein CASSLGTRNTEAFF.